The next 11 T cell receptor beta chains were all read from a single sample in a study of blood T cells in healthy people across ages. Combining a sample-barcoded 5' primer with a J-beta primer mix, a second PCR ran for about 7 to 12 cycles. TCRdb re-analysed the 5' RACE reads in MiXCR, keeping a single row per CDR3 protein. The sample yields about 1.4 million distinct CDR3 sequences, around 55% seen once. Specimen: blood. These receptors all stem from a man between 18 and 35 years old in good health.

The rearrangement uses TRBV5-1 and TRBJ2-5; 13 positions agree with TRBD2. Germline values: CDR1 SGHRS, CDR2 YFSETQ. Trimming removed 4 bases from V and 4 bases from J; junction bases left unmatched: 7. The CDR3 spans 16 residues. Written as DNA, the CDR3 is TGCGCCAGCAGCCTTGGACTAGCGGGGGAGACAGAGACCCAGTACTTC. Its translation is CASSLGLAGETETQYF.

The chain couples TRBV29-1 to TRBJ2-5; D is unresolved. Trimming stripped 7 bases from V and 1 base from J, with 10 bases between. The CDR3 extends over 12 amino acids. Germline V gene data show CDR1 as SQVTM and CDR2 as ANQGSEA. CDR3 loop: CSAHTAQETQYF. CDR3 nucleotide sequence: TGCAGCGCCCACACTGCCCAAGAGACCCAGTACTTC.

V is TRBV7-9 and J is TRBJ2-3; 9 bases match TRBD2. CDR1 is SEHNR, CDR2 FQNEAQ, per germline (reference sequence). V lost 7 bases and J lost 5; bases outside the gene matches: 16. The CDR3 length is 17 residues. The CDR3 region is CASNSRGSGSSRDTQYF. The CDR3 nucleotides read TGTGCCAGCAACTCACGGGGTAGCGGGAGCTCTAGAGATACGCAGTATTTT.

This clonotype was detected once. This rearrangement joins TRBV7-2 to TRBJ2-3; 7 bases map to TRBD2. The junction had 7 bases not matched to a gene; V was cut back by 4 bases and J by 6 bases. The CDR3 has 14 residues. Germline V lookup: CDR1 SGHTA, CDR2 FQGNSA. The CDR3 is CASSSVLASDTQYF. DNA for the CDR3: TGTGCCAGCAGCTCGGTACTAGCGTCTGATACGCAGTATTTT.

As DNA, the CDR3 is TGCAGCGCCGCCCCAGGGGCTACAGAGACCCAGTACTTC. Its protein product is CSAAPGATETQYF. V gene TRBV29-1 combines with J gene TRBJ2-5, with a possible D match to TRBD1 (6 bases). CDR3 length: 13 residues. CDR1 and CDR2 (germline): SQVTM, ANQGSEA. Deletions cut 7 bases from V and 4 bases from J, with 16 bases between.

The sample holds a few counts of this clonotype. This sequence joins TRBV14 and TRBJ1-2, with 7 bases that match TRBD1. Per the germline V gene, CDR1 is SGHDN and CDR2 is FVKESK. V shed 4 bases, J shed 4 bases, and the junction held 9 bases outside the gene matches. CDR3 length equals 15 residues. The CDR3 DNA is TGTGCCAGCAGCCGGTCGGACAGGAGCGCCTATGGCTACACCTTC. Protein product: CASSRSDRSAYGYTF. The full variable domain, in which reference TRBV14 and TRBJ1-2 provide the parts outside the CDR3, is EAGVTQFPSHSVIEKGQTVTLRCDPISGHDNLYWYRRVMGKEIKFLLHFVKESKQDESGMPNNRFLAERTGGTYSTLKVQPAELEDSGVYFCASSRSDRSAYGYTFGSGTRLTVV.

The genes are TRBV7-2 and TRBJ2-7; no firm D call. Germline CDR1 is SGHTA and CDR2 is FQGNSA. The length of the CDR3 is 15 residues. Deletions cut 2 bases from V and 0 bases from J, with 11 bases between. The CDR3: CASSLRRRISYEQYF. The DNA for the CDR3 is TGTGCCAGCAGCTTACGCAGGCGGATCTCCTACGAGCAGTACTTC.

This clonotype was observed a few times. V and J are TRBV12-3 or TRBV12-4 and TRBJ1-2, with D hard to call. The V end lost 7 bases, the J end lost 6 bases, and 12 bases lay between the germline ends. The CDR3 runs to 12 residues. DNA for the CDR3: TGTGCCAGCACGGGGAGTGGGAATGGCTACACCTTC. Translating gives CASTGSGNGYTF.

V gene TRBV27 combines with J gene TRBJ1-2; D uncertain. Trimming removed 5 bases from V and 6 bases from J, with 7 bases in between. Germline V lookup: CDR1 MNHEY, CDR2 SMNVEV (reference sequence). CDR3 length: 11 amino acids. As DNA, the CDR3 is TGTGCCAGCAGTAGCAGTGATGGCTACACCTTC. Protein product: CASSSSDGYTF.

This chain uses TRBV7-6 with TRBJ2-1, with 9 bases identical to TRBD1. V shed 5 bases and J 8 bases; nucleotides not matched to a gene: 7. There are 14 residues in the CDR3. CDR1 and CDR2 (germline): SGHVS, FNYEAQ. CDR3 sequence: CASSRSHRGHEQFF. The CDR3 DNA is TGTGCCAGCAGCCGCAGCCACAGGGGGCATGAGCAGTTCTTC.

Comment on this clonotype: The junction shows a germline mismatch at one end, possibly a read error. The rearrangement links TRBV4-1 to TRBJ2-4; a possible D gene is TRBD1 (6 bases). The better agreement between TRBJ2-7 and the DNA end casts doubt on the J call. The germline V gene encodes CDR1 MGHRA and CDR2 YSYEKL. This CDR3 has 14 amino acids. Here the CDR3 reads CTSSPATGGYEQYF. CDR3 DNA sequence: TGCACCAGCAGCCCAGCGACAGGTGGCTACGAGCAGTACTTC.